Described below is a single T cell receptor beta chain sequence and its context. The antigen is unknown. The data stem from a study of identical twins. Trimming cost V 5 bases and J 0 bases, with 14 bases left between them. CDR1 is DFQATT and CDR2 is SNEGSKA in the germline V gene (reference sequence). This CDR3 has 15 amino acids. TCRdb ran MiXCR on the 5' RACE reads and lists one entry per CDR3 protein. The data hold 450,000 or so distinct CDR3 sequences, with approximately 25% observed a single time. Healthy Caucasians alone served as donors. Study-level findings and limits: Invariant MAIT and iNKT cells may have partly biased zero-insertion analyses.

These same records also appear under a second study, on T cells expressing NK-cell markers. Turning to that study: An anti-gamma-delta TCR antibody was added in several experiments. It restricted sorting to alpha-beta TCR-expressing T cells. The same clonotypes also predominated in the CD3+CD56-NKG2C+ fraction of several donors.

Specimen: CD4+ T cells sorted from blood. This clonotype was sampled from a woman under 30 in good health. The chain joins TRBV20-1 to TRBJ2-1; a possible D gene is TRBD1 (6 bases). The CDR3 here is CSAPSRGHSYNEQFF. CDR3 nucleotide sequence: TGCAGTGCTCCTTCCCGGGGACACTCCTACAATGAGCAGTTCTTC.